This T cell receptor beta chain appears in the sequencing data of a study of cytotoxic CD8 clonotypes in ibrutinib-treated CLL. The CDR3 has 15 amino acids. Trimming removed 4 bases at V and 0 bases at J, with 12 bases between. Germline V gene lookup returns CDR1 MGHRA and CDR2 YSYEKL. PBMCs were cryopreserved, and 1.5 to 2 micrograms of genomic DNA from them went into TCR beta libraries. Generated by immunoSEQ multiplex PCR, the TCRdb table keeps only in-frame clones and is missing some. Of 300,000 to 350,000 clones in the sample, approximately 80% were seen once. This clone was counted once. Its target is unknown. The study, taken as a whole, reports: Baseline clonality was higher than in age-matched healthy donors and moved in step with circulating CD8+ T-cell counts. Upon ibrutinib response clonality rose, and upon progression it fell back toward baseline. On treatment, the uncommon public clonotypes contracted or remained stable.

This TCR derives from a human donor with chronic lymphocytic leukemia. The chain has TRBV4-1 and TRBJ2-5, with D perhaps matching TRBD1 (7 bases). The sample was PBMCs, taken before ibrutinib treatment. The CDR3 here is CASSPAGQNQETQYF. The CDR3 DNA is TGCGCCAGCAGCCCCGCGGGACAGAACCAAGAGACCCAGTACTTC.